This TCR beta chain originates from a study of CD8+ T cells in alopecia areata. Regarding the study as a whole: Affected lesional scalp, above all in alopecia totalis/universalis, was more clonal than normal scalp.

Extraction of RNA preceded its reverse transcription into cDNA, which served as the sequencing template. Here immunoSEQ multiplex PCR was the method, and the copy in TCRdb shows in-frame clones only, minus some. The data hold fewer than 90,000 clones, with roughly half observed a single time. The CDR3 is 11 residues long. The V gene's germline CDR1 is SQVTM and CDR2 ANQGSEA. V dropped 0 bases and J dropped 7 bases, with 6 bases sitting between them. This clone was observed a few times. Its antigen remains unidentified. This CDR3 is also generated by other DNA sequences in the sample. This TCR came from a human donor with alopecia areata. The specimen sequenced was NKG2D-high CD8+ T cells sorted from blood. The chain links TRBV29-1 to TRBJ1-2, with D unresolved. In nucleotides, the CDR3 is TGCAGCGTTGAAGATCTCTCTGGCTACACCTTC. Translation: CSVEDLSGYTF. Full variable domain (remainder filled in from reference TRBV29-1 and TRBJ1-2): SAVISQKPSRDICQRGTSLTIQCQVDSQVTMMFWYRQQPGQSLTLIATANQGSEATYESGFVIDKFPISRPNLTFSTLTVSNMSPEDSSIYLCSVEDLSGYTFGSGTRLTVV.